The 2 T cell receptor beta chains reported below all come from one sample, sequenced in a study of early T cells in non-severe SARS-CoV-2 infection. TCRdb re-called the 5' RACE reads with MiXCR, one entry per CDR3 protein. The sample consists of tens of thousands of distinct CDR3 sequences, about 9.8% of them appearing once. Source material: whole blood. These receptors all stem from an adult who was a healthcare worker with PCR-confirmed SARS-CoV-2 infection or an uninfected control (not recorded which).

This clonotype was seen once. This chain uses TRBV7-9 with TRBJ2-1; D uncertain. The CDR3 length is 16 residues. Looked up from germline, CDR1 is SEHNR and CDR2 is FQNEAQ (reference sequence). V was pared by 1 base and J by 6 bases, with 16 bases between. For the CDR3, the DNA is TGTGCCAGCAGCTTAGGCTCGGCCTGGGTCGCCAATGAGCAGTTCTTC. This gives the protein CASSLGSAWVANEQFF.

This clonotype was detected ten times or more. The J gene is TRBJ1-1, the V gene TRBV28; D gene ambiguous. Germline CDR1 is MDHEN and CDR2 is SYDVKM. CDR3 size: 14 residues. Trimming took off 4 bases at V and 1 base at J, with 10 bases between the two ends. The CDR3 protein is CASSWGSPNTEAFF. CDR3 sequence (DNA): TGTGCCAGCAGTTGGGGTAGTCCGAACACTGAAGCTTTCTTT. Based on the CDR3 plus reference TRBV28 and TRBJ1-1, the full variable domain is DVKVTQSSRYLVKRTGEKVFLECVQDMDHENMFWYRQDPGLGLRLIYFSYDVKMKEKGDIPEGYSVSREKKERFSLILESASTNQTSMYLCASSWGSPNTEAFFGQGTRLTVV.